This record looks at one T cell receptor (beta chain) sequence and its context. Its antigen is unknown. This sample stems from a study of OX40 agonist ivuxolimab in advanced cancers. Study conclusions and caveats: Also showing low normalized T-cell clonal expansion were some of the nonresponders.

Sequencing was performed with immunoSEQ multiplex PCR; in TCRdb, only in-frame clones are kept and a portion is missing. The data hold approximately 100,000 clones, with around 90% observed a single time. Trimming took off 7 bases at V and 0 bases at J, with 21 bases between the two ends. The CDR3 extends over 17 amino acids. The germline V gene has CDR1 MGHDK and CDR2 SYGVNS. The material was CD4+ or CD8+ T cells sorted from blood, obtained in a trial of the OX40 agonist ivuxolimab. The TCR sequence derives from an adult with an advanced solid tumor such as melanoma, head and neck, liver or kidney cancer. V and J are TRBV25-1 and TRBJ2-5; unclear D gene. The CDR3 is CASNLRRANHYQETQYF. In DNA, the CDR3 is TGTGCCAGCAATTTGAGGAGAGCCAACCATTACCAAGAGACCCAGTACTTC.